This is a list of T cell receptor beta chains from one sample in a study of siplizumab effects on memory and regulatory T cells. TCRdb keeps only in-frame clones here, not all; method: immunoSEQ multiplex PCR. This repertoire shows 99,000 or so clones, about 93% found once; its top ten account for approximately 0.32%. The sample was CD4+ T cells sorted from blood. Receptors originate from a human donor in good health. CDR3s include the opening cysteine and the closing phenylalanine or tryptophan. A D gene is named only where the DNA matches it firmly. Clone size is stated in some rows and not others, as once, few, many or a class when expanded.

v_gene,abundance,len,j_gene,d_gene,CDR3aa,CDR3nt
TRBV18,NA,13,TRBJ1-2,NA,CASSPGSSYGYTF,TGTGCCAGCTCACCGGGTAGTTCCTATGGCTACACCTTC
TRBV7-3,NA,14,TRBJ1-1,NA,CASSLTPRDTEAFF,TGTGCCAGCAGCTTAACACCGAGGGACACTGAAGCTTTCTTT
TRBV30,NA,17,TRBJ1-6,NA,CAWRPHLMGGYNSPLHF,TGTGCCTGGAGACCCCACCTCATGGGGGGCTATAATTCACCCCTCCACTTT
TRBV28,NA,12,TRBJ1-5,NA,CASSFLGKPQHF,TGTGCCAGCAGTTTTCTAGGGAAGCCCCAGCATTTT
TRBV18,NA,14,TRBJ2-7,TRBD1,CASSPNQGDFEQYF,TGTGCCAGCTCACCTAACCAGGGGGATTTCGAGCAGTACTTC
TRBV19,NA,16,TRBJ1-4,NA,CASSPLSGTRSEKLFF,TGTGCCAGTAGCCCCCTGTCCGGGACAAGAAGTGAAAAACTGTTTTTT
TRBV2,NA,16,TRBJ2-3,TRBD2,CASRQTSGTSTDTQYF,TGTGCCAGCAGGCAGACTAGCGGGACTAGCACAGATACGCAGTATTTT
TRBV19,NA,14,TRBJ1-1,TRBD1,CASSTSGGIGEAFF,TGTGCCAGTAGTACATCAGGGGGGATAGGTGAAGCTTTCTTT
TRBV9,NA,13,TRBJ1-1,NA,CASSVFEGSEAFF,TGTGCCAGCAGCGTATTCGAGGGTTCTGAAGCTTTCTTT
TRBV27,NA,15,TRBJ1-2,NA,CASSRRPQGNYGYTF,TGTGCCAGCAGCCGACGACCCCAGGGTAACTATGGCTACACCTTC
TRBV14,once,18,TRBJ2-2,TRBD1,CASGTGTGGSLSTGELFF,TGTGCCAGCGGGACCGGGACAGGGGGTTCCCTTAGCACCGGGGAGCTGTTTTTT
TRBV6-5,NA,12,TRBJ2-2,NA,CASSSSVGELFF,TGTGCCAGCAGTTCCTCGGTTGGGGAGCTGTTTTTT
TRBV4-1,few,17,TRBJ2-2,TRBD2,CASSQDPASGYTGELFF,TGCGCCAGCAGCCAGGACCCGGCTAGCGGGTACACCGGGGAGCTGTTTTTT
TRBV7-2,NA,16,TRBJ1-3,NA,CASSPAPGTYGNTIYF,TGTGCCAGCAGCCCCGCCCCAGGGACTTACGGAAACACCATATATTTT
TRBV6-5,NA,14,TRBJ1-5,NA,CASSYSMGEQPQHF,TGTGCCAGCAGTTACTCTATGGGTGAGCAGCCCCAGCATTTT
TRBV9,once,17,TRBJ2-3,NA,CASSPGGGPNSWDTQYF,TGTGCCAGCAGCCCAGGGGGGGGGCCAAATTCTTGGGATACGCAGTATTTT
TRBV19,few,13,TRBJ1-1,NA,CASSIAPTGEAFF,TGTGCCAGTAGTATAGCACCGACAGGCGAAGCTTTCTTT
TRBV7-2,NA,15,TRBJ2-7,TRBD2,CASTPWGRGAYEQYF,TGTGCCAGCACCCCGTGGGGGCGGGGGGCGTACGAGCAGTACTTC
TRBV19,NA,14,TRBJ1-2,NA,CASSISGFGYGYTF,TGTGCCAGTAGTATATCAGGGTTCGGCTATGGCTACACCTTC
TRBV11-2,NA,13,TRBJ1-3,NA,CASSPDPRNTIYF,TGTGCCAGCAGTCCGGACCCGCGAAACACCATATATTTT
TRBV30,NA,14,TRBJ1-1,NA,CAWSVRFQNTEAFF,TGTGCCTGGAGTGTACGATTTCAGAACACTGAAGCTTTCTTT
TRBV6-5,NA,13,TRBJ1-5,NA,CASSDGSNQPQHF,TGTGCCAGCAGCGACGGTAGCAATCAGCCCCAGCATTTT
TRBV6-5,NA,14,TRBJ1-2,NA,CASSATRSNYGYTF,TGTGCCAGCAGCGCGACAAGGAGTAACTATGGCTACACCTTC
TRBV27,NA,14,TRBJ1-1,TRBD1,CASSYRGKNTEAFF,TGTGCCAGCAGTTACAGGGGGAAGAACACTGAAGCTTTCTTT
TRBV5-1,NA,14,TRBJ2-5,TRBD2,CASGILTSGETQYF,TGCGCCAGCGGGATACTGACTAGCGGAGAGACCCAGTACTTC
TRBV25-1,NA,16,TRBJ2-1,TRBD2,CASSELKYGLAHEQFF,TGTGCCAGCAGTGAATTAAAGTACGGACTAGCACATGAGCAGTTCTTC
TRBV18,NA,13,TRBJ1-2,NA,CASSPTGLYGYTF,TGTGCCAGCTCGCCTACAGGGCTCTATGGCTACACCTTC
TRBV5-1,NA,14,TRBJ1-2,NA,CASSLQGGAYGYTF,TGCGCCAGCAGCTTGCAGGGCGGCGCTTATGGCTACACCTTC
TRBV5-6,NA,12,TRBJ2-7,NA,CASSYRVDEQYF,TGTGCCAGCAGCTACAGGGTGGATGAGCAGTACTTC
TRBV18,NA,14,TRBJ1-2,NA,CASSPGLLPDGYTF,TGTGCCAGCTCACCCGGGCTCCTTCCTGATGGCTACACCTTC
TRBV30,NA,13,TRBJ2-7,TRBD1,CAWRSGQGGEQYF,TGTGCCTGGAGGTCGGGACAGGGGGGGGAGCAGTACTTC
TRBV30,NA,13,TRBJ2-1,TRBD2,CAWAVAGENEQFF,TGTGCCTGGGCCGTAGCGGGAGAGAATGAGCAGTTCTTC
TRBV5-1,NA,14,TRBJ2-2,NA,CASSLSGNTGELFF,TGCGCCAGCAGCTTATCCGGGAACACCGGGGAGCTGTTTTTT
TRBV18,once,15,TRBJ1-1,TRBD1,CASSRIQGEGTEAFF,TGTGCCAGCTCACGCATACAGGGGGAGGGTACTGAAGCTTTCTTT
TRBV14,NA,13,TRBJ1-6,NA,CASSPSWISPLHF,TGTGCCAGCAGCCCCAGTTGGATTTCACCCCTCCACTTT
TRBV6-5,NA,12,TRBJ1-2,NA,CAARAGDYGYTF,TGTGCCGCAAGGGCGGGGGACTATGGCTACACCTTC
TRBV5-8,NA,13,TRBJ1-4,NA,CASSFPTGEKLFF,TGTGCCAGCAGCTTTCCGACCGGGGAAAAACTGTTTTTT
TRBV29-1,NA,12,TRBJ2-5,TRBD2,CSVSGGRETQYF,TGCAGCGTTAGCGGGGGGAGGGAGACCCAGTACTTC
TRBV2,NA,16,TRBJ2-2,NA,CASSEAGGVITGELFF,TGTGCCAGCAGTGAAGCGGGGGGCGTTATCACCGGGGAGCTGTTTTTT
TRBV7-2,NA,16,TRBJ2-7,TRBD2,CASSAAGTSGAYEQYF,TGTGCCAGCAGCGCGGCCGGGACTAGCGGGGCTTACGAGCAGTACTTC
TRBV5-4,NA,14,TRBJ2-7,TRBD1,CASSDGTVSYEQYF,TGTGCCAGCAGCGACGGGACAGTCTCCTACGAGCAGTACTTC
TRBV19,NA,14,TRBJ2-1,TRBD2,CASSIGLASNEQFF,TGTGCCAGTAGTATCGGACTAGCTTCCAATGAGCAGTTCTTC
TRBV11-2,NA,13,TRBJ1-1,NA,CASSSHGDTEAFF,TGTGCCAGCAGCTCACATGGGGACACTGAAGCTTTCTTT
TRBV7-2,NA,16,TRBJ2-3,TRBD2,CASSPGLAGRTDTQYF,TGTGCCAGCAGCCCAGGACTAGCGGGACGCACAGATACGCAGTATTTT
TRBV27,NA,13,TRBJ1-1,NA,CASSLRGYTEAFF,TGTGCCAGCAGTTTAAGAGGGTACACTGAAGCTTTCTTT